This TCR beta chain was profiled in a study of T cell responses to AZD1222 COVID-19 vaccine. General study findings and limits: It should be noted that donors were predominantly white British and more often female, and clonal diversity was possibly underestimated. The number of AZD1222 recipients seropositive at baseline was only 6 or 7.

Libraries were prepared by immunoSEQ multiplex PCR; TCRdb keeps only in-frame clonotypes and omits some of them. The repertoire holds 150,000 or so clones, with roughly 90% as singletons. Germline CDR1 and CDR2: KGHSH and LQKENI. The trim removed 0 bases at V and 5 bases at J, leaving 1 base unmatched. This CDR3 contains 14 residues. As concerns this clone: Its antigen is unknown.

The clonotype was recovered from an adult who received the AZD1222 COVID-19 vaccine. The input for sequencing was peripheral blood, taken 28 days after the second AZD1222 dose. The chain has TRBV18 and TRBJ2-1, with 7 bases aligning to TRBD1. CDR3 DNA: TGTGCCAGCTCACCACCGGGGACAGACAATGAGCAGTTCTTC. Translating it yields CASSPPGTDNEQFF.